The 7 T cell receptor beta chains below all came from one sample that was sequenced in a study of cytotoxic CD8 clonotypes in ibrutinib-treated CLL. Only in-frame clones appear in the TCRdb table, and some are missing; sequencing was by immunoSEQ multiplex PCR. Here the sample spans fewer than 100,000 clones, 70% to 80% being singletons. This sample comprised PBMCs, obtained after 12 months of ibrutinib treatment. The receptors here all came from a human donor with chronic lymphocytic leukemia.

This clone was counted a few times. The rearrangement joins TRBV2 to TRBJ1-2; possibly TRBD1 for D (5 bases). Germline CDR1 SNHLY, CDR2 FYNNEI. V lost 5 bases, J lost 8 bases, and 15 bases lay in between. The length of the CDR3 is 13 residues. The CDR3 region has the DNA TGTGCCAGCAGTCGGACGGGGCTGGAGGGCTACACCTTC. This gives the protein CASSRTGLEGYTF.

J is TRBJ1-1 and V is TRBV7-3, with 7 bases fitting TRBD1. Germline V gene data show CDR1 as SGHTA and CDR2 as FQGTGA. CDR3 length: 14 residues. Losses at the gene ends were 5 bases for V and 2 bases for J; bases not matched to a gene: 5. The CDR3 protein is CASSRGTANTEAFF. The CDR3 DNA reads as TGTGCCAGCAGCCGCGGGACAGCCAACACTGAAGCTTTCTTT.

The chain is built from TRBV4-2 and TRBJ2-3, with 11 bases lining up with TRBD2. V shed 1 base and J 6 bases; nucleotides not matched to a gene: 3. Germline V gene data show CDR1 as LGHNA and CDR2 as YNFKEQ. This CDR3 spans 15 amino acids. CDR3 in DNA: TGTGCCAGCAGCCAAGGGGCTAGCGGGGGGGATACGCAGTATTTT. Its translation: CASSQGASGGDTQYF.

The chain joins TRBV5-1 to TRBJ2-7, with D tentatively TRBD1 or TRBD2 (5 bases each). Germline CDR1 reads SGHRS; CDR2 reads YFSETQ. V lost 0 bases and J 2 bases, leaving 12 bases between the germline ends. This CDR3 is built from 15 residues. The CDR3 is CASSLGGTGTYEQYF. CDR3 in DNA: TGCGCCAGCAGCTTGGGGGGGACGGGTACCTACGAGCAGTACTTC.

The chain recombines TRBV7-9 with TRBJ2-1, with 8 bases identical to TRBD2. This CDR3 region has 15 residues. In germline, CDR1 is SEHNR, CDR2 FQNEAQ (reference sequence). Trimming cost V 3 bases and J 2 bases; bases outside gene matches: 3. CDR3 nucleotide sequence: TGTGCCAGCAGCTTCGGTAGCGGGGCCTACAATGAGCAGTTCTTC. Protein product: CASSFGSGAYNEQFF.

The chain joins TRBV9 to TRBJ2-3, with TRBD1 matching 7 bases. The germline V gene encodes CDR1 SGDLS and CDR2 YYNGEE. Trimming removed 5 bases from V and 3 bases from J; junction bases left unmatched: 3. The CDR3 is made up of 13 amino acids. The DNA for the CDR3 is TGTGCCAGCAGTTACAGGGGAACAGATACGCAGTATTTT. It encodes CASSYRGTDTQYF.

The CDR3 bases are TGTGCCAGCAGCTTCCCCAGGGCCACCTACGAGCAGTACTTC. Translating it yields CASSFPRATYEQYF. The V and J genes are TRBV5-6 and TRBJ2-7; a weak D match, TRBD1 (5 bases). Per the germline V gene, CDR1 is SGHDT and CDR2 is YYEEEE. V shed 2 bases and J shed 2 bases, with 11 bases lying between them. This CDR3 is built from 14 residues.